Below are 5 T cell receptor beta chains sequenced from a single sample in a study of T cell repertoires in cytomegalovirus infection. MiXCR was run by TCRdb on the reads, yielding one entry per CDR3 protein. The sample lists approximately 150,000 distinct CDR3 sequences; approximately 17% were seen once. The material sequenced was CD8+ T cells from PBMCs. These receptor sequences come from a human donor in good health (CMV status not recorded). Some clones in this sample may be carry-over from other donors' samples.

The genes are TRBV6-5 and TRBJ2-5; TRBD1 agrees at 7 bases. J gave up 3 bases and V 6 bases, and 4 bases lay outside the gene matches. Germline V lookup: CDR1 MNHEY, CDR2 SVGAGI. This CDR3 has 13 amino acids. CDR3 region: CASSSGTEETQYF. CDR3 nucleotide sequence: TGTGCCAGCAGCTCCGGGACAGAAGAGACCCAGTACTTC.

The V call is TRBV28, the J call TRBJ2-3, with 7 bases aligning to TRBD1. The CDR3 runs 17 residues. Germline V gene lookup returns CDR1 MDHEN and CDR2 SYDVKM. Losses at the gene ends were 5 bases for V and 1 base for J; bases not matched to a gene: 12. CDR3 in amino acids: CASSPSPTGLRTDTQYF. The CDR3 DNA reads TGTGCCAGCAGTCCCTCCCCGACAGGGCTCCGCACAGATACGCAGTATTTT.

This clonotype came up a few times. The CDR3 sequence: CASSQVEFDTQYF. The CDR3 DNA is TGCGCCAGCAGCCAAGTGGAATTCGATACGCAGTATTTT. This rearrangement joins TRBV4-1 to TRBJ2-3; D remains ambiguous. V lost 1 base to trimming and J lost 6 bases, with 8 bases between them. The CDR3 contains 13 residues. From germline, CDR1 is MGHRA and CDR2 YSYEKL.

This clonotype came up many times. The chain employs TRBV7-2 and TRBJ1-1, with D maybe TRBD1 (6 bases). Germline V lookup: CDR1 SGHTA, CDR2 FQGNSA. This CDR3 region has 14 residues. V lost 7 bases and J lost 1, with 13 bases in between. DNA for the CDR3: TGTGCCAGCATGGGGGTGGGGGCGAACACTGAAGCTTTCTTT. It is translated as CASMGVGANTEAFF.

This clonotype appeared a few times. CDR3 sequence: CATSRDDRTQYF. CDR3 in DNA: TGTGCCACCAGCAGAGACGACCGGACCCAGTACTTC. The chain carries TRBV15 and TRBJ2-5, with D unclear. V was pared by 0 bases and J by 7 bases, with 6 bases between. The CDR3 length is 12 residues. Germline V gene data show CDR1 as LNHNV and CDR2 as YYDKDF (reference sequence). Full variable domain (remainder filled in from reference TRBV15 and TRBJ2-5): DAMVIQNPRYQVTQFGKPVTLSCSQTLNHNVMYWYQQKSSQAPKLLFHYYDKDFNNEADTPDNFQSRRPNTSFCFLDIRSPGLGDTAMYLCATSRDDRTQYFGPGTRLLVL.